This record looks at one TCR beta chain sequence and its context. The repertoire was sequenced with immunoSEQ multiplex PCR; TCRdb's copy has only in-frame clones and lacks some. The profile shows some 95,000 clones, 80% of them singletons. This sample's time point: baseline, week 1 (first vaccination visit). Treatment: pre-vaccination baseline after standard-of-care therapy. Germline loops: CDR1 SGHNT, CDR2 YYREEE (reference sequence). The CDR3 contains 15 residues. The V and J ends lost 4 bases and 2 bases, in that order; junction bases with no gene match: 6. These data originate in a study of a mutant IDH1 vaccine in newly diagnosed glioma. Across the study: There were 62.5% males and roughly 38% females among treated patients, whose mean age was 40.4 years.

This sequence originates from a man in his forties or fifties with glioma. The sequencing here drew on PBMCs, taken from a glioma patient treated with radiotherapy, temozolomide or both. The rearrangement uses TRBV5-4 and TRBJ1-3; 7 bases are a match to TRBD1. This chain's CDR3 is CASSAPGQTGNTIYF. CDR3 nucleotides: TGTGCCAGCAGCGCGCCGGGACAGACTGGAAACACCATATATTTT.